Below, 8 T cell receptor beta chains from the same sample are listed, as sequenced in a study of cytomegalovirus exposure and HLA in healthy donors. Both 60 Vbeta primers and 13 Jbeta primers went into the PCR. Sequenced by immunoSEQ multiplex PCR; TCRdb stores in-frame clones only, minus some. The sample has about 130,000 clones; 65% to 85% are singletons. The sequencing input was PBMCs. All receptors derive from a man between 18 and 29 years old in good health and CMV-seropositive.

V gene TRBV27 combines with J gene TRBJ2-3, with 7 bases matching TRBD1. Germline V lookup: CDR1 MNHEY, CDR2 SMNVEV (reference sequence). J was trimmed by 6 bases and V by 8 bases; bases with no gene match: 8. The CDR3 has 13 amino acids. CDR3 bases: TGTGCCAGCCGACAACAGGGGCGCGATACGCAGTATTTT. It codes for CASRQQGRDTQYF.

A few counts support this clone. V usage is TRBV18 and J usage is TRBJ1-5; a weak D match, TRBD1 (6 bases). The CDR3 consists of 14 residues. Between the trimmed V and J ends, which lost 3 bases and 1 base, there was a span of 7 bases. In germline, CDR1 is KGHSH, CDR2 LQKENI. Here the CDR3 reads CASSPDRSNQPQHF. The CDR3 DNA follows: TGTGCCAGCTCACCGGACAGAAGCAATCAGCCCCAGCATTTT.

This clone was picked up one time. The chain employs TRBV7-6 and TRBJ2-1; 10 bases line up with TRBD1. CDR3 length: 16 residues. V gave up 4 bases and J gave up 6 bases; unmatched junction bases: 9. Germline V gives CDR1 SGHVS, CDR2 FNYEAQ. DNA for the CDR3: TGTGCCAGCAGCTCGCTTAGGACAGGGGGGGGCAATGAGCAGTTCTTC. Translation gives CASSSLRTGGGNEQFF.

This chain links TRBV7-8 with TRBJ1-2; D is ambiguous. Germline loops: CDR1 SGHVS, CDR2 FQNEAQ. V was shortened by 3 bases and J by 3 bases, with 8 bases between the two germline ends. This CDR3 contains 13 residues. Here the CDR3 reads CASSFSQYYGYTF. The CDR3, as DNA: TGTGCCAGCAGCTTTTCCCAATACTATGGCTACACCTTC.

This clone occurred once. The J gene is TRBJ2-2, the V gene TRBV30; TRBD2 matches at 8 bases. Per the germline V gene, CDR1 is GTSNPN and CDR2 is SVGIG (reference sequence). The CDR3 has 14 amino acids. Losses at the gene ends were 4 bases for V and 5 bases for J; bases not matched to a gene: 6. CDR3 DNA: TGTGCCTGGATCAGCGGGAGTAGTACCGGGGAGCTGTTTTTT. Amino acids: CAWISGSSTGELFF. Looking up the rest from reference TRBV30 and TRBJ2-2 gives the full variable domain: SQTIHQWPATLVQPVGSPLSLECTVEGTSNPNLYWYRQAAGRGLQLLFYSVGIGQISSEVPQNLSASRPQDRQFILSSKKLLLSDSGFYLCAWISGSSTGELFFGEGSRLTVL.

V is TRBV7-8 and J is TRBJ2-3; 16 bases line up with TRBD2. V lost 3 bases and J lost 6; bases outside the gene matches: 9. There are 18 residues in the CDR3. Per the germline V gene, CDR1 is SGHVS and CDR2 is FQNEAQ. CDR3 region: CASSLKPGLAGGRDTQYF. As DNA, the CDR3 is TGTGCCAGCAGCTTGAAACCGGGACTAGCGGGGGGGAGGGATACGCAGTATTTT.

The chain combines TRBV7-9 with TRBJ2-2; 8 positions match TRBD2. This CDR3 spans 17 amino acids. V lost 5 bases and J lost 6; bases outside the gene matches: 14. Germline-derived CDR1 and CDR2 are SEHNR and FQNEAQ (reference sequence). The CDR3 spells CASSQRMRGAPAGELFF. Written as DNA, the CDR3 is TGTGCCAGCAGCCAAAGAATGCGGGGGGCGCCGGCCGGGGAGCTGTTTTTT.

This clone occurred once. The chain's CDR3 is CASSPGTPMNTGELFF. In DNA form, the CDR3 reads TGTGCCAGCAGCCCCGGGACTCCCATGAACACCGGGGAGCTGTTTTTT. V gene TRBV5-4 combines with J gene TRBJ2-2; possible D gene TRBD2, 6 bases. The CDR3 sequence is 16 residues long. Germline V gene lookup returns CDR1 SGHNT and CDR2 YYREEE (reference sequence). The V gene lost 4 bases and the J gene lost 1 base, with 14 bases spanning the gap.